This T cell receptor beta chain is drawn from a study of blood T cell repertoires in COVID-19. Study at large: Acute and convalescent COVID-19 samples came from the United States, Italy and Spain. The cDNA or gDNA used as material had been derived from T cells, B-cell-depleted T cells, or PBMCs.

Source study methods: Reference gene primer amplification gave estimated nucleated cell counts. Method: immunoSEQ multiplex PCR; TCRdb's copy keeps in-frame clones and lacks some. V and J calls and clone size are as listed in that table; D and trimming were resolved from the DNA. This sample has around 60,000 clones, with more than 80% found just once. The sample consisted of peripheral blood. This TCR derives from an elderly woman with active COVID-19.

The CDR3 DNA reads TGTGCCAGCACCAAAACGGGGTCCTACGACAATGAGCAGTTCTTC. Protein sequence: CASTKTGSYDNEQFF. The J gene is TRBJ2-1, the V gene TRBV6-5; D may be TRBD2 (5 bases). Between the trimmed V and J ends, which lost 7 bases and 5 bases, there was a span of 18 bases. The V gene's germline CDR1 is MNHEY and CDR2 SVGAGI. The CDR3 has 15 residues.